This T cell receptor (beta chain) was captured in a study of type 1 and type 2 diabetes patients (dated by TCRdb to 2016 to 2017). Regarding the complete study: Nine type 1 diabetes patients, a few type 2 diabetes patients and roughly 6 nondiabetic controls, all recruited in China, made up the cohort. Type 2 diabetes patients served as a disease comparison group for the type 1 diabetes patients. Across the study, CD4+ and CD8+ T cells were positively selected from PBMCs using CD4 or CD8 MicroBeads on MACS columns. In the study, high-throughput sequencing was used to profile TCRbeta repertoires so that type 1 diabetes, type 2 diabetes and nondiabetic individuals could be compared. When roughly 22-cycle amplification was compared with roughly 24-cycle amplification, V gene usage looked similar, suggesting that primer efficiencies were similar and PCR bias was random. Altogether, about 20 million paired-end reads were produced across the whole study. Sequencing of the TCRbeta libraries was paired-end and was performed on Illumina HiSeq 2000 or MiSeq instruments.

Standard classification criteria for type 1 or type 2 diabetes were met by all diabetic patients, and glucose and C-peptide were assessed by WHO-recommended methods. Donors were excluded if they had other autoimmune diseases or infections within the previous four weeks. About 9.6 milliliters of peripheral blood were drawn from each participant. LymphoPrep density separation was used to isolate PBMCs. As encoded in the germline V gene, CDR1 is ENHRY while CDR2 is SYGVKD. V and J are trimmed by 6 bases and 7 bases, and the gene matches miss 7 bases of the junction. The CDR3 measures 14 amino acids from cysteine to phenylalanine. CDR3 DNA only is kept here, 42 bases in frame from base 1. What the study reported, not specific to this receptor: Type 2 diabetes repertoires showed high diversity, significantly greater than type 1 diabetes repertoires in both CD4+ and CD8+ T cells. Type 2 diabetes patients had few highly-expanded CD4+ clones (median one), and those clones made up a median approximately 4% of reads. V and J gene usage patterns of type 2 diabetes and control samples were highly correlated, averaging approximately 0.97 between samples. Study groups were not matched for age and gender, which possibly biased interpretation. Because only a limited number of T2D and control samples were sequenced, some T1D-only HECs might also be present in more T2D or control samples.

Details on this clonotype: Its antigen is not yet known. The record has no base qualities; no much larger clone is one base away.

The sequencer listed for this sample is Illumina MiSeq. For TCRbeta CDR3 amplification, the template was genomic DNA taken from the sorted T cell subsets. Multiplex PCR with 30 forward and 13 reverse primers amplified the TCRbeta CDR3 region. After the PCR products were purified with AMPure XP beads, a second PCR of roughly 25 cycles was run to add indices and adaptors. Before sequencing, libraries were gel-purified with the QIAquick Gel Extraction Kit. Under the source paper's analysis protocol: FLASH was used to merge paired-end reads, and IgBLAST was used to align the merged reads to IMGT V, D and J germline references. Reads with less than 70% alignment identity to germline references were removed, leaving 11,114,426 reads across the study. CDR3 boundaries, reading frame and productivity were assigned following IMGT definitions. Highly-expanded clones were defined as clones at or above 1% of reads, and diversity was measured by normalized Shannon entropy. Group differences in Shannon entropy were tested with unpaired two-tailed t-tests. TCRdb passed the public sequencing reads through fastp at Q25 and MiXCR, retaining productive beta sequences. Identical CDR3 proteins give one entry, which carries the most common genes and DNA. The V and J calls, along with clone size, are taken from TCRdb and not from the paper's own processing. The sample yields about 270,000 distinct CDR3 sequences; more than 45% were counted once. Clones ranked in the top ten supply approximately 14% of the sample.

This chain joins TRBV10-3 to TRBJ1-2; 11 nucleotides in the junction match TRBD1. The sequence derives from a young man with type 2 diabetes. The sample taken for sequencing was peripheral blood mononuclear cells (PBMCs). CDR3 loop: CAISDGQGASGYTF. The DNA sequence is as follows: TGTGCCATCAGCGACGGACAGGGGGCTAGTGGCTACACCTTC.